The 13 T cell receptor beta chains listed next were all sequenced from one sample in a study of blood T cell repertoires in COVID-19. The protocol was immunoSEQ multiplex PCR, while the TCRdb copy is restricted to in-frame clones and leaves out a portion. The sample yields 110,000 to 150,000 clones, 85% seen once. The sequencing input was peripheral blood. The receptors here all came from a man aged 45-60 years with acute or convalescent COVID-19.

CDR3 sequence (DNA): TGTGCCTCGTCAGGGGGAACGCTGCCTGGGAACACTGAAGCTTTCTTT. Encoded protein: CASSGGTLPGNTEAFF. The chain joins TRBV28 to TRBJ1-1; 7 bases agree with TRBD1. The CDR3 sequence is 16 residues long. J gave up 1 base and V 11 bases, and 16 bases lay outside the gene matches. CDR1 MDHEN and CDR2 SYDVKM come from the germline V gene. The full variable domain, completed using reference TRBV28 and TRBJ1-1, is DVKVTQSSRYLVKRTGEKVFLECVQDMDHENMFWYRQDPGLGLRLIYFSYDVKMKEKGDIPEGYSVSREKKERFSLILESASTNQTSMYLCASSGGTLPGNTEAFFGQGTRLTVV.

The chain has TRBV12-3 or TRBV12-4 and TRBJ2-5; D gene uncertain. This CDR3 spans 12 amino acids. V dropped 5 bases and J dropped 5 bases, with 9 bases sitting between them. The CDR3 loop is CASSTNLETQYF. The DNA for the CDR3 is TGTGCCAGCAGTACAAATTTGGAGACCCAGTACTTC.

Only one count was recorded for this clone. The rearrangement joins TRBV12-3 or TRBV12-4 to TRBJ2-1; D uncertain. The CDR3 contains 12 residues. With 6 bases removed from V and 8 bases from J, the gap between germline ends came to 11 bases. The CDR3 sequence is CASSTLGYEQFF. The CDR3 DNA reads as TGTGCCAGCAGCACCCTAGGCTATGAGCAGTTCTTC.

This clone was counted between two and nine times. The chain couples TRBV20-1 to TRBJ1-2, with D unclear. The germline gives CDR1 DFQATT, CDR2 SNEGSKA (reference sequence). Trimming took 3 bases from V and 6 from J, leaving 14 bases between them. This CDR3 contains 13 residues. The CDR3 DNA reads as TGCAGTGCTAGTCAACTCACTACGGATGGCTACACCTTC. Translation gives CSASQLTTDGYTF.

The V call is TRBV28, the J call TRBJ1-1; D not resolved. V gave up 3 bases and J gave up 1 base, with 6 bases separating them. CDR3 size: 13 residues. Germline V lookup: CDR1 MDHEN, CDR2 SYDVKM. CDR3 nucleotides: TGTGCCAGCAGTTTTCGTCGGAACACTGAAGCTTTCTTT. It translates to CASSFRRNTEAFF.

This clone was detected once. V is TRBV19 and J is TRBJ2-7; TRBD1 matches 10 bases. With V trimmed by 8 bases and J by 5 bases, 12 bases remained unmatched. The CDR3 covers 15 residues. In germline, CDR1 is LNHDA, CDR2 SQIVND (reference sequence). CDR3 DNA sequence: TGTGCCAGTGCAACCCCCGGGACAGGGGTGGACGAGCAGTACTTC. Encoded protein: CASATPGTGVDEQYF.

V gene TRBV5-1 combines with J gene TRBJ1-2, with 11 bases aligning to TRBD1. The CDR3 spans 15 residues. J lost 7 bases, V lost 4 bases, and 9 bases had no gene match. Germline CDR1 and CDR2: SGHRS and YFSETQ. The CDR3 loop is CASSPEGQGVGGYTF. The CDR3 DNA reads as TGCGCCAGCAGCCCGGAGGGACAGGGGGTAGGTGGCTACACCTTC.

The V and J genes are TRBV5-1 and TRBJ1-4, with D maybe TRBD1 (5 bases). Trimming stripped 4 bases from V and 4 bases from J, with 11 bases between. This CDR3 spans 14 amino acids. The germline V gene encodes CDR1 SGHRS and CDR2 YFSETQ. CDR3 sequence: CASSPTGDNEKLFF. CDR3 nucleotide sequence: TGCGCCAGCAGCCCCACAGGAGATAATGAAAAACTGTTTTTT.

The genes are TRBV18 and TRBJ2-3; tentatively, D is TRBD2 (5 bases). The germline CDR1 and CDR2 sequences are KGHSH and LQKENI. This CDR3 is built from 15 residues. Trimming took 2 bases from V and 2 from J, leaving 11 bases between them. The CDR3 region is CASSPAGLDTDTQYF. The CDR3 region has the DNA TGTGCCAGCTCACCAGCCGGACTCGACACAGATACGCAGTATTTT.

This clone was seen a single time. The CDR3 DNA reads as TGTGCCAGCGTACAAAACGGAGGAACTAATGAAAAACTGTTTTTT. It encodes CASVQNGGTNEKLFF. The V call is TRBV2, the J call TRBJ1-4; D remains unclear. Germline V gene data show CDR1 as SNHLY and CDR2 as FYNNEI. The CDR3 totals 15 residues. Trimming cost V 8 bases and J 1 base, with 14 bases left between them. Looking up the rest from reference TRBV2 and TRBJ1-4 gives the full variable domain: EPEVTQTPSHQVTQMGQEVILRCVPISNHLYFYWYRQILGQKVEFLVSFYNNEISEKSEIFDDQFSVERPDGSNFTLKIRSTKLEDSAMYFCASVQNGGTNEKLFFGSGTQLSVL.

In its sample, this clone was seen once. The chain employs TRBV13 and TRBJ2-1; D gene unclear. Germline CDR1 and CDR2: PRHDT and FYEKMQ (reference sequence). The CDR3 is made up of 13 amino acids. Trimming shortened V by 0 bases and J by 6 bases, and 6 bases separated the two germline ends. This chain's CDR3 is CASSLGQFNEQFF. CDR3 DNA sequence: TGTGCCAGCAGCTTAGGACAGTTCAATGAGCAGTTCTTC.

The V gene is TRBV5-4, the J gene TRBJ1-1, with a possible D match to TRBD1 (6 bases). Germline V lookup: CDR1 SGHNT, CDR2 YYREEE (reference sequence). The length of the CDR3 is 13 residues. V gave up 0 bases and J gave up 11 bases, with 14 bases separating them. The CDR3 coding sequence is TGTGCCAGCAGCTTGGCTGGGCAGGGGATGGCTTTCTTT. It is translated as CASSLAGQGMAFF.

The CDR3 loop reads CASNNRDRGGGYTF. The CDR3 bases are TGTGCCAGCAACAACCGGGACAGGGGAGGTGGCTACACCTTC. The V call is TRBV6-5, the J call TRBJ1-2; 10 bases are shared with TRBD1. Germline lookup yields CDR1 MNHEY and CDR2 SVGAGI. The junction had 9 bases not matched to a gene; V was cut back by 7 bases and J by 7 bases. This CDR3 is 14 amino acids long.